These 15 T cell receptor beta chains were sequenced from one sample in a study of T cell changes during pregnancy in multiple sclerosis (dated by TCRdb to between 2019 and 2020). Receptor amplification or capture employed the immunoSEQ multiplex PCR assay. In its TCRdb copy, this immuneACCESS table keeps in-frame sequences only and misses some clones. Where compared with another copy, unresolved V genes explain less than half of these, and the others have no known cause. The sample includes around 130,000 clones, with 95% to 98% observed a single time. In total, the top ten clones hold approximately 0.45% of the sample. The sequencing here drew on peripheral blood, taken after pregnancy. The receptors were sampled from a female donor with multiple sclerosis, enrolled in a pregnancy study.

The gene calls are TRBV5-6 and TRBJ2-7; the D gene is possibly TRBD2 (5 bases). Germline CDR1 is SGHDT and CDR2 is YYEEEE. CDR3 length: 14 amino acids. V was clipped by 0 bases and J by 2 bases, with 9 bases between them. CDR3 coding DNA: TGTGCCAGCAGCTTGGCGGGGTCCCCCTACGAGCAGTACTTC. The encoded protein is CASSLAGSPYEQYF.

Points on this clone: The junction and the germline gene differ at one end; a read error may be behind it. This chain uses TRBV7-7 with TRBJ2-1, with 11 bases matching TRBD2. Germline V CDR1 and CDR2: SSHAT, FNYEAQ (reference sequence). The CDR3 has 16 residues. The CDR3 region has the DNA TGTGCTAGCAGCTTAGTAGCGGGAGGGCCCCTGCAAGAGCAGTTCTTC. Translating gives CASSLVAGGPLQEQFF.

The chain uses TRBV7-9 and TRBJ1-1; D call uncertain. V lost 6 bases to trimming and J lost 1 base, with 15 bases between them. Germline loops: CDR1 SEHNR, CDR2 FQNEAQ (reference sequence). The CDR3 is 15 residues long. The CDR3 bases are TGTGCCAGCAGGCGATCGGGAGACCCGAACACTGAAGCTTTCTTT. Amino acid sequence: CASRRSGDPNTEAFF.

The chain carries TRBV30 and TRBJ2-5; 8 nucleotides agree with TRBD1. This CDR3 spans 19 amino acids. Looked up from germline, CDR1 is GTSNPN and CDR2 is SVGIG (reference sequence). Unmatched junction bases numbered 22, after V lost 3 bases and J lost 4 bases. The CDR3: CAWSPGTGTTRASGETQYF. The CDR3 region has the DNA TGTGCCTGGAGCCCCGGGACAGGTACGACCAGAGCGTCCGGAGAGACCCAGTACTTC.

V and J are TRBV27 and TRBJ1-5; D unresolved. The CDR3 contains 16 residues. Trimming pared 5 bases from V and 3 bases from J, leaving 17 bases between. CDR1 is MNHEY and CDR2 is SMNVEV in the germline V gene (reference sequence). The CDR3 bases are TGTGCCAGCAGTCCCCGTGGGAGGGCCCCCAATCAGCCCCAGCATTTT. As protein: CASSPRGRAPNQPQHF.

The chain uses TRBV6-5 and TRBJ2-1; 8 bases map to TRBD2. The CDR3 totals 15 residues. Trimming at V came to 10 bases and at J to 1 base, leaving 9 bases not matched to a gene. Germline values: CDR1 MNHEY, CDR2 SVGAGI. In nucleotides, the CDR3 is TGTGCCACCAAGGGGACGGGAGGGTCCTACAATGAGCAGTTCTTC. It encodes CATKGTGGSYNEQFF.

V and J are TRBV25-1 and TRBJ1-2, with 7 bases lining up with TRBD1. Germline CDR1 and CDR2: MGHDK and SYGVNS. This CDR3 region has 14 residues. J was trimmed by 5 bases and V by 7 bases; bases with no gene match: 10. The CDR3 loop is CASKRTGALYGYTF. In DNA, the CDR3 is TGTGCCAGCAAGCGAACAGGGGCACTGTATGGCTACACCTTC.

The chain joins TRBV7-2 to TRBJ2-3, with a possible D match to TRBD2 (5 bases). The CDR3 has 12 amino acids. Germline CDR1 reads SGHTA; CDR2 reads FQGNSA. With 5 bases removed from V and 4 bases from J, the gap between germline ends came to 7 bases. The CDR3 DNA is TGTGCCAGCAGCCCCGGGGCAGATACGCAGTATTTT. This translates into CASSPGADTQYF.

CDR3 nucleotides: TGTGCCAGCAGTTTATTAGGCGGGACGTCGGCGGCTTTCTTT. Translated, it gives CASSLLGGTSAAFF. The chain uses TRBV27 and TRBJ1-1, with D perhaps matching TRBD1 (5 bases). This CDR3 comprises 14 residues. Germline loops: CDR1 MNHEY, CDR2 SMNVEV (reference sequence). V was cut by 1 base and J by 11 bases, with 17 bases left in between.

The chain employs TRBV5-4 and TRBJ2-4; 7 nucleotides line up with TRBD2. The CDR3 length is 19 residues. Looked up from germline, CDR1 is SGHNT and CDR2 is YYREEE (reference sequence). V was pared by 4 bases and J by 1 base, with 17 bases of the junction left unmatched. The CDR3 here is CASSLGPAGSSGAKNIQYF. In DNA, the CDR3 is TGTGCCAGCAGCCTGGGGCCAGCGGGATCCTCAGGGGCCAAAAACATTCAGTACTTC. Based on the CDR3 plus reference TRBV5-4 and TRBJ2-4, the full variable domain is ETGVTQSPTHLIKTRGQQVTLRCSSQSGHNTVSWYQQALGQGPQFIFQYYREEENGRGNFPPRFSGLQFPNYSSELNVNALELDDSALYLCASSLGPAGSSGAKNIQYFGAGTRLSVL.

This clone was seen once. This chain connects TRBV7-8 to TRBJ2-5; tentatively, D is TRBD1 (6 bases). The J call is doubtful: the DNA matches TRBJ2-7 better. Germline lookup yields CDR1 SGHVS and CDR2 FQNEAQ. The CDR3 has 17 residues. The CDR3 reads CASSLVSLQGRGYEQYF. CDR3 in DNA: TGTGCCAGCAGCTTAGTCTCACTGCAGGGGAGAGGCTACGAGCAGTACTTC.

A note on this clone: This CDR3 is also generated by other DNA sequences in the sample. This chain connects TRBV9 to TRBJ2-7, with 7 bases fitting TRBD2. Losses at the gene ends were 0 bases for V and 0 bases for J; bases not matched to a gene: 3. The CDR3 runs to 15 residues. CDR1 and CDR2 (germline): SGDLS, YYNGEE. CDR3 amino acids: CASSVDGGSSYEQYF. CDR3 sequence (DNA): TGTGCCAGCAGCGTAGACGGCGGGAGCTCCTACGAGCAGTACTTC.

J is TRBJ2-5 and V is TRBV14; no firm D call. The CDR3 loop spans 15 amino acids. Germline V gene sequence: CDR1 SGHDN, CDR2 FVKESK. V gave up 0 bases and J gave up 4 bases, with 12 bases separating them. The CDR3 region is CASSQDVEWRETQYF. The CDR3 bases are TGTGCCAGCAGCCAAGATGTCGAGTGGAGAGAGACCCAGTACTTC.

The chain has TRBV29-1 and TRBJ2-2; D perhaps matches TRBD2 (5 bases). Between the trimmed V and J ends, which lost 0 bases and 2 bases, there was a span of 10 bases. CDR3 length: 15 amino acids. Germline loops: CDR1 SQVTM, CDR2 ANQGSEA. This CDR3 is CSVEDEGTNTGELFF. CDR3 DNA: TGCAGCGTTGAAGATGAGGGCACCAACACCGGGGAGCTGTTTTTT.

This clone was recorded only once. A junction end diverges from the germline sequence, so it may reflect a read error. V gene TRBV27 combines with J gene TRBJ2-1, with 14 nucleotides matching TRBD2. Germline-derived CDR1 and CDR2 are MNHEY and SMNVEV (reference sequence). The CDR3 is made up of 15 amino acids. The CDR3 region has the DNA TGTGCCAGCAAGACCCGCGGACTAGCGGGAGGTGAGGAGTTCTTC. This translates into CASKTRGLAGGEEFF.